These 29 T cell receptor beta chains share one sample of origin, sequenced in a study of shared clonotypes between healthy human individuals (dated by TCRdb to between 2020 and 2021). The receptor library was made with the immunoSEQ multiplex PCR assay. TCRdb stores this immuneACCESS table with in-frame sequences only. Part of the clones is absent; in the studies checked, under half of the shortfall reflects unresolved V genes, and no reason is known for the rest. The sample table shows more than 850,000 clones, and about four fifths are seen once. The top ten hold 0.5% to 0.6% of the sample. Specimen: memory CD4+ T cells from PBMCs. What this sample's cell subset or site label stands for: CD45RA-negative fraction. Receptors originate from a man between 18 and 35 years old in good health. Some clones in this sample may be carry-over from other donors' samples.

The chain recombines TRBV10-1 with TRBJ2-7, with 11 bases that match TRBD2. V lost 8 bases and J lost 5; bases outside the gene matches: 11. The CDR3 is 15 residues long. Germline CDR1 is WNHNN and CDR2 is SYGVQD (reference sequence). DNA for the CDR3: TGCGCCAGCCGGACTAGCGGGTCAATCGTCCACGAGCAGTACTTC. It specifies CASRTSGSIVHEQYF.

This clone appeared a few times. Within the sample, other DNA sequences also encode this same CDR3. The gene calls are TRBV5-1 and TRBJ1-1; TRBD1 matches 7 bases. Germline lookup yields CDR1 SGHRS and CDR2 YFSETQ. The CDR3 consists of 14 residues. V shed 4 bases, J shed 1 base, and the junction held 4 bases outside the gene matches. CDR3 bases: TGCGCCAGCAGCCTCGACAGGGCGAACACTGAAGCTTTCTTT. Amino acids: CASSLDRANTEAFF.

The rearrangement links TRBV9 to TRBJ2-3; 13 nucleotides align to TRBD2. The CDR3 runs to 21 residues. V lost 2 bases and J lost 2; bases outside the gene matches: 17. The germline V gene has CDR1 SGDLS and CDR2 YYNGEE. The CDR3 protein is CASSVRPGLAGPNFLTDTQYF. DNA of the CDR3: TGTGCCAGCAGCGTGAGACCGGGACTAGCGGGACCTAACTTCCTCACAGATACGCAGTATTTT.

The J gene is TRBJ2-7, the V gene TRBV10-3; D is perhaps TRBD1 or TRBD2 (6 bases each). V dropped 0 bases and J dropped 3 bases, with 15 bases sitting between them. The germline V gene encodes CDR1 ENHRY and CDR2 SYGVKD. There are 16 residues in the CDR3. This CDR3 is CAISESRGGGGYEQYF. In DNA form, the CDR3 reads TGTGCCATCAGTGAGTCGAGGGGTGGAGGGGGCTACGAGCAGTACTTC.

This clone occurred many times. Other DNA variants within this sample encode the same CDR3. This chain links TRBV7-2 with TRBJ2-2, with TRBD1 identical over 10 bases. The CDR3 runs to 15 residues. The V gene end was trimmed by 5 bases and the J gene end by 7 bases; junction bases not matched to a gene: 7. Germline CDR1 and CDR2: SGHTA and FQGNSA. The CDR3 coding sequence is TGTGCCAGCAGCCCCGACAGGGGGCGCATCGGGGAGCTGTTTTTT. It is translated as CASSPDRGRIGELFF. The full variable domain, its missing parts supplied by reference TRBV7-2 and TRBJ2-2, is GAGVSQSPSNKVTEKGKDVELRCDPISGHTALYWYRQSLGQGLEFLIYFQGNSAPDKSGLPSDRFSAERTGGSVSTLTIQRTQQEDSAVYLCASSPDRGRIGELFFGEGSRLTVL.

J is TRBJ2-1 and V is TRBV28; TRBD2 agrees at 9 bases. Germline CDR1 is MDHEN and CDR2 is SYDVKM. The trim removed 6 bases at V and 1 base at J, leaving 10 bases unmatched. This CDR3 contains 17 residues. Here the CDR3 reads CASRGASGAGSYNEQFF. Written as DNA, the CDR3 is TGTGCCAGCAGAGGTGCTAGCGGGGCCGGATCCTACAATGAGCAGTTCTTC.

CDR3: CASSQPRSGADEQFF. The CDR3 DNA reads as TGCGCCAGCAGCCAACCCCGAAGCGGTGCAGATGAGCAGTTCTTC. V gene TRBV4-1 combines with J gene TRBJ2-1; possible D gene TRBD2, 5 bases. Germline values: CDR1 MGHRA, CDR2 YSYEKL. There are 15 residues in the CDR3. Trimming removed 2 bases from V and 8 bases from J, with 16 bases in between.

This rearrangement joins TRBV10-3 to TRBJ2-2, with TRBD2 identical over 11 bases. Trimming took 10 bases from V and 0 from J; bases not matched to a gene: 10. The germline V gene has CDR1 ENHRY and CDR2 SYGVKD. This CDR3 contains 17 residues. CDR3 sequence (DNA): TGTGCCAGCAGGATGGGACTAGCGGTATCGAACACCGGGGAGCTGTTTTTT. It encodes CASRMGLAVSNTGELFF.

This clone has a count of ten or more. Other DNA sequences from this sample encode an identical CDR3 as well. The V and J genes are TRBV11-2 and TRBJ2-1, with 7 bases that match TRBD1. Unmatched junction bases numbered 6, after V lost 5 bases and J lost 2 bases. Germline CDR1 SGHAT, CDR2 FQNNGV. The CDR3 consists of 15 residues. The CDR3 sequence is CASSPGTATYNEQFF. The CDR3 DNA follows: TGTGCCAGCAGCCCCGGGACAGCCACCTACAATGAGCAGTTCTTC.

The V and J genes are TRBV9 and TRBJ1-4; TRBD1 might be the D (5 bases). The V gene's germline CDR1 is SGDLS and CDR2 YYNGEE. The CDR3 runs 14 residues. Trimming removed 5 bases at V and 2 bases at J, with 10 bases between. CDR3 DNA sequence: TGTGCCAGCAGTCGGACACCTACTAATGAAAAACTGTTTTTT. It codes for CASSRTPTNEKLFF.

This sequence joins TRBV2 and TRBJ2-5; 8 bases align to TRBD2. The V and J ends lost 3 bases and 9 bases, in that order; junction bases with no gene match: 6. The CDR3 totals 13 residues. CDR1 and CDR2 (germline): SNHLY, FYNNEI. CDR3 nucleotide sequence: TGTGCCAGCAGTGAGACAGCGGGAGCGTCCCAGTACTTC. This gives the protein CASSETAGASQYF. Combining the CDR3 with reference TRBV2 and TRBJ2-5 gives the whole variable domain EPEVTQTPSHQVTQMGQEVILRCVPISNHLYFYWYRQILGQKVEFLVSFYNNEISEKSEIFDDQFSVERPDGSNFTLKIRSTKLEDSAMYFCASSETAGASQYFGPGTRLLVL.

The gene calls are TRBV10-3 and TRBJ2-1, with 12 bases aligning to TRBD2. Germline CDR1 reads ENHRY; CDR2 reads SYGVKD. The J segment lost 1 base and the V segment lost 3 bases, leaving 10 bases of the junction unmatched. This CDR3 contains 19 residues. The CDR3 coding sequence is TGTGCCATCAGTGAATCTAGCGGGAGGGCCGGGAGGTCCTACAATGAGCAGTTCTTC. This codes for CAISESSGRAGRSYNEQFF.

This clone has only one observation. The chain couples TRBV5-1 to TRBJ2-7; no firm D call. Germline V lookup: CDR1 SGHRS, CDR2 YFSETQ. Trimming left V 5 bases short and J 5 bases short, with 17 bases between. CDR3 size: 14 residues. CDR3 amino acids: CASRVGSSKDEQYF. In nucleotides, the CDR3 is TGCGCCAGCAGGGTGGGCAGTTCCAAAGACGAGCAGTACTTC.

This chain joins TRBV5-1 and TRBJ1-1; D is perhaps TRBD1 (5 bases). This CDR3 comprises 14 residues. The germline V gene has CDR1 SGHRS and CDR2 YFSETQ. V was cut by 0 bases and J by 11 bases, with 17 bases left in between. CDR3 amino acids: CASSLAGGIDRAFF. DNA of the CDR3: TGCGCCAGCAGCTTGGCGGGGGGAATAGATAGGGCTTTCTTT.

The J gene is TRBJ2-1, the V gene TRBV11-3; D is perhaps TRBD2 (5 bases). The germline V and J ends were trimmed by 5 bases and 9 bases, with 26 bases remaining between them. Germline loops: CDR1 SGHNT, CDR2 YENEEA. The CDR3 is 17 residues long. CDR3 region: CASSPKEAAVGPGEQFF. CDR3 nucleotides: TGTGCCAGCAGCCCGAAGGAGGCGGCAGTCGGGCCAGGTGAGCAGTTCTTC.

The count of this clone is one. CDR3 residues: CASSLRASGVYNEQFF. The CDR3 DNA reads as TGTGCCAGCAGCTTAAGGGCTAGCGGGGTCTACAATGAGCAGTTCTTC. The chain couples TRBV7-3 to TRBJ2-1; TRBD2 matches 9 bases. The CDR3 has 16 residues. V gave up 1 base and J gave up 3 bases; unmatched junction bases: 4. Germline values: CDR1 SGHTA, CDR2 FQGTGA.

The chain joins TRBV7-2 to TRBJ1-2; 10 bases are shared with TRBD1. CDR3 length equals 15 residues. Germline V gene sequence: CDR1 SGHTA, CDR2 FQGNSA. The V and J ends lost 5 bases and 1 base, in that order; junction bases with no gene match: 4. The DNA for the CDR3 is TGTGCCAGCAGCGCCCGGGACAGGGGTAACTATGGCTACACCTTC. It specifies CASSARDRGNYGYTF.

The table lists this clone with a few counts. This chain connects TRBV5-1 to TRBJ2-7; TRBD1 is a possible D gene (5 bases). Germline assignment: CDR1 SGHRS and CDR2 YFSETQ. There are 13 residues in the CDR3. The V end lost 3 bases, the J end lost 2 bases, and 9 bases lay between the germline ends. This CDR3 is CASSYRGTYEQYF. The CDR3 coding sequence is TGCGCCAGCAGCTATAGGGGAACCTACGAGCAGTACTTC.

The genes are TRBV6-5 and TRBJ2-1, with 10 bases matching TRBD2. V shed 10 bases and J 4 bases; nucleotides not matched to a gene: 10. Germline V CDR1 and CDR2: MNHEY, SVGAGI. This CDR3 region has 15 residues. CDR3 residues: CATRSGRSIYNEQFF. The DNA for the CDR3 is TGTGCCACTCGTAGCGGGAGGTCTATTTACAATGAGCAGTTCTTC.

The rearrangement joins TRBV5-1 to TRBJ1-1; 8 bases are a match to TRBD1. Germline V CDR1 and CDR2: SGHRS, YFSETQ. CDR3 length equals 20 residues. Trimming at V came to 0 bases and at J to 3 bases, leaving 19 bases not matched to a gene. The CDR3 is CASSLVASGTGGNRDTEAFF. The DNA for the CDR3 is TGCGCCAGCAGCTTGGTGGCGTCTGGTACAGGGGGAAATCGGGACACTGAAGCTTTCTTT.

CDR3 sequence reads: CASSLSENGELFF. CDR3 sequence (DNA): TGCGCCAGCAGCTTGAGTGAGAACGGGGAGCTGTTTTTT. V and J are TRBV5-1 and TRBJ2-2; D remains unclear. With 1 base removed from V and 7 bases from J, the gap between germline ends came to 8 bases. Germline values: CDR1 SGHRS, CDR2 YFSETQ. This CDR3 has 13 residues.

CDR3 DNA: TGCGCCAGCAGCTTGGCCGTTCCCTTGAGCTCCTACGAGCAGTACTTC. Translation gives CASSLAVPLSSYEQYF. The chain uses TRBV5-1 and TRBJ2-7; D remains unclear. From germline, CDR1 is SGHRS and CDR2 YFSETQ. CDR3 size: 16 residues. V was trimmed by 0 bases and J by 0 bases, leaving 13 bases between them.

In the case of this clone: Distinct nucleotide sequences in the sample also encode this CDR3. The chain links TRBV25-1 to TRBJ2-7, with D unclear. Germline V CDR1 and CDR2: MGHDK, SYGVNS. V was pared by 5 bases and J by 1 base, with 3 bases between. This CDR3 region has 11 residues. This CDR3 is CASSRSYEQYF. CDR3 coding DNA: TGTGCCAGCAGTCGTTCCTACGAGCAGTACTTC.

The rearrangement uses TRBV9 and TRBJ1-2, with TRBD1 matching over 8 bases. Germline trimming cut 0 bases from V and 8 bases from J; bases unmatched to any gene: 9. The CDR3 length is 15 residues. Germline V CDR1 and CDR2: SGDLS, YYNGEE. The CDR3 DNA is TGTGCCAGCAGCGTAGGCGGCAGGGGGCTGGGAGGCTACACCTTC. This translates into CASSVGGRGLGGYTF.

The CDR3 DNA sequence: TGTGCCAGCAGCCCCAGCCCACTAGCGGGAGGAGAGACCCAGTACTTC. Protein sequence: CASSPSPLAGGETQYF. The genes are TRBV5-6 and TRBJ2-5; 12 bases line up with TRBD2. Germline values: CDR1 SGHDT, CDR2 YYEEEE. J gave up 4 bases and V 4 bases, and 8 bases lay outside the gene matches. CDR3 size: 16 residues.

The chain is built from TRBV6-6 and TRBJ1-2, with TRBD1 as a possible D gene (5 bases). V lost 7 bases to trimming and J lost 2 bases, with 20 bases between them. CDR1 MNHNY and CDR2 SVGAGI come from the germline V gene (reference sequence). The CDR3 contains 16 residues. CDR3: CASTGSKGPVNYGYTF. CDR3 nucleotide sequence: TGTGCCAGCACCGGAAGTAAGGGACCGGTAAACTATGGCTACACCTTC.

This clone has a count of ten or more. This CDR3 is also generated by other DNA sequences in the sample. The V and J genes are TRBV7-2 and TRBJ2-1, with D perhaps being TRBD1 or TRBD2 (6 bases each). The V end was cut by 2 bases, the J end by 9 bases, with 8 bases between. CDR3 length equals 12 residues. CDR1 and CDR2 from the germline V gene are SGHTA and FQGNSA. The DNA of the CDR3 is TGTGCCAGCAGCTTACGGGGGCTTGAGCAGTTCTTC. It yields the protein CASSLRGLEQFF. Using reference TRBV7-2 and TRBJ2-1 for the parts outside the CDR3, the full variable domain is GAGVSQSPSNKVTEKGKDVELRCDPISGHTALYWYRQSLGQGLEFLIYFQGNSAPDKSGLPSDRFSAERTGGSVSTLTIQRTQQEDSAVYLCASSLRGLEQFFGPGTRLTVL.

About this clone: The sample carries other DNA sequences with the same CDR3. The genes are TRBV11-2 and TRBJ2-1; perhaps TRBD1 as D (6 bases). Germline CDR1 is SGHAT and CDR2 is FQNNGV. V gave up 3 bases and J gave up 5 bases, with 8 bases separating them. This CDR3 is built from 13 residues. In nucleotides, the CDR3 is TGTGCCAGCAGCTTGGGACAAAACAATGAGCAGTTCTTC. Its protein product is CASSLGQNNEQFF.

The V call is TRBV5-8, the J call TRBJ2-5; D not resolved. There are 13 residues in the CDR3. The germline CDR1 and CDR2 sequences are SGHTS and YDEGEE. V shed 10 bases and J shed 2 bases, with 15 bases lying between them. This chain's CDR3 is CAGNRRNQETQYF. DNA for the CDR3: TGTGCCGGTAATCGGCGGAATCAAGAGACCCAGTACTTC.